This T cell receptor (beta chain) appears in the sequencing data of a study of graft-versus-host responses after intestinal transplantation. Sequencing was performed with immunoSEQ multiplex PCR; in TCRdb, only in-frame clones are kept and a portion is missing. The repertoire holds about 150,000 clones, with about 90% as singletons. Regarding this clone: What it recognizes is unknown.

The germline CDR1 and CDR2 sequences are MNHEY and SMNVEV (reference sequence). The CDR3 extends over 13 amino acids. Germline trimming cut 5 bases from V and 7 bases from J; bases unmatched to any gene: 4. Source: unstimulated CD4+ T cells sorted from spleen or lymph node cells, taken before intestinal transplant. This clonotype was sampled from a human donor who received an intestinal transplant. The chain recombines TRBV27 with TRBJ1-2; 10 nucleotides align to TRBD1. The CDR3 loop reads CASSPGQGFGYTF. In DNA, the CDR3 is TGTGCCAGCAGTCCGGGACAGGGGTTTGGCTACACCTTC.